Below are 16 T cell receptor beta chains sequenced from a single sample in a study of blood T cell repertoires in COVID-19. The repertoire was sequenced with immunoSEQ multiplex PCR; TCRdb's copy has only in-frame clones and lacks some. The sample consists of 70,000 to 85,000 clones, approximately 81% of them appearing once. The specimen was peripheral blood. The source of these receptors is a woman of 80 years or more with acute or convalescent COVID-19.

The chain links TRBV19 to TRBJ2-7, with D perhaps TRBD2 (7 bases). Trimming took off 10 bases at V and 2 bases at J, with 24 bases between the two ends. The CDR3 spans 16 residues. Germline assignment: CDR1 LNHDA and CDR2 SQIVND (reference sequence). The CDR3 region is CATNGGAGAEPYEQYF. The CDR3, as DNA: TGTGCCACCAATGGGGGGGCAGGGGCGGAGCCCTACGAGCAGTACTTC.

The chain employs TRBV21-1 and TRBJ2-1; the table assigns TRBD2, which was not confirmed against the DNA. TRBV21-1 is recorded as a pseudogene. This CDR3 spans 14 amino acids. CDR3 amino acids: CASSKTGDYNEQFF. DNA for the CDR3: TGTGCCAGCAGCAAAACCGGGGATTACAATGAGCAGTTCTTC.

CDR3 residues: CASGTGVPYEQYF. The CDR3 DNA sequence: TGTGCCAGCGGGACAGGAGTCCCCTACGAGCAGTACTTC. The V and J genes are TRBV28 and TRBJ2-7; 8 positions match TRBD1. CDR3 length equals 13 residues. J was trimmed by 2 bases and V by 8 bases; bases with no gene match: 5. Germline assignment: CDR1 MDHEN and CDR2 SYDVKM.

The chain recombines TRBV18 with TRBJ1-1; 7 bases are shared with TRBD1. The CDR3 runs 12 residues. Trimming cost V 1 base and J 7 bases; bases outside gene matches: 0. Germline CDR1 and CDR2: KGHSH and LQKENI. The CDR3 sequence: CASSPRDSEAFF. The CDR3 nucleotides read TGTGCCAGCTCACCACGGGACAGTGAAGCTTTCTTT.

A single count supports this clone. This chain uses TRBV27 with TRBJ1-2, with 11 bases that match TRBD1. This CDR3 spans 14 amino acids. The germline V gene has CDR1 MNHEY and CDR2 SMNVEV (reference sequence). Losses at the gene ends were 5 bases for V and 7 bases for J; bases not matched to a gene: 6. The DNA for the CDR3 is TGTGCCAGCAGTGGACAGGGGGCTTTAGGTGGCTACACCTTC. Encoded protein: CASSGQGALGGYTF.

The chain carries TRBV19 and TRBJ2-2; 9 nucleotides match TRBD1. Trimming at V came to 2 bases and at J to 2 bases, leaving 6 bases not matched to a gene. The CDR3 has 17 residues. Germline V gene data show CDR1 as LNHDA and CDR2 as SQIVND (reference sequence). This CDR3 is CASSISRTGANTGELFF. The CDR3 DNA reads as TGTGCCAGTAGTATATCCCGGACAGGGGCAAACACCGGGGAGCTGTTTTTT.

V is TRBV6-6 and J is TRBJ2-1; a possible D gene is TRBD2 (6 bases). The CDR3 extends over 11 amino acids. Germline lookup yields CDR1 MNHNY and CDR2 SVGAGI (reference sequence). The germline V and J ends were trimmed by 4 bases and 15 bases, with 13 bases remaining between them. The CDR3 DNA reads as TGTGCCAGCAGTTCCACGGGGGTGAGGTTCTTC. Translating gives CASSSTGVRFF.

This chain connects TRBV4-1 to TRBJ1-1, with TRBD1 identical over 7 bases. Germline V gene sequence: CDR1 MGHRA, CDR2 YSYEKL. The CDR3 runs 15 residues. V trimming: 0 bases; J trimming: 8 bases; junction bases outside the gene matches: 9. CDR3 region: CASSQDRQGGPEAFF. CDR3 nucleotides: TGCGCCAGCAGCCAAGATAGACAGGGCGGGCCAGAAGCTTTCTTT.

The chain couples TRBV6-1 to TRBJ1-2; 7 bases fit TRBD1. The CDR3 extends over 15 amino acids. Germline lookup yields CDR1 MNHNS and CDR2 SASEGT. The J segment lost 2 bases and the V segment lost 1 base, leaving 4 bases of the junction unmatched. The CDR3 region is CASSEGQGSNYGYTF. As DNA, the CDR3 is TGTGCCAGCAGTGAAGGACAGGGTTCAAACTATGGCTACACCTTC.

J is TRBJ1-5 and V is TRBV6-5; maybe TRBD1 (6 bases). The germline V gene encodes CDR1 MNHEY and CDR2 SVGAGI. The CDR3 runs to 15 residues. Between the trimmed V and J ends, which lost 6 bases and 0 bases, there was a span of 12 bases. CDR3 residues: CASSLDRLSNQPQHF. The CDR3 DNA sequence: TGTGCCAGCAGCCTGGACAGACTTAGCAATCAGCCCCAGCATTTT.

This chain connects TRBV28 to TRBJ1-5; D unresolved. The CDR3 has 14 amino acids. Trimming cost V 6 bases and J 6 bases, with 15 bases left between them. The germline CDR1 and CDR2 sequences are MDHEN and SYDVKM. The CDR3 coding sequence is TGTGCCAGCAGGTCGTTAATATCGGGTCAGCCCCAGCATTTT. It codes for CASRSLISGQPQHF.

This sequence joins TRBV25-1 and TRBJ2-7; D not resolved. The CDR3 covers 11 residues. Germline CDR1 reads MGHDK; CDR2 reads SYGVNS. V was clipped by 3 bases and J by 3 bases, with 3 bases between them. Here the CDR3 reads CASSDNYEQYF. The CDR3 DNA sequence: TGTGCCAGCAGTGACAACTACGAGCAGTACTTC.

This chain connects TRBV6-5 to TRBJ1-3; D might be TRBD1 (5 bases). The V end was cut by 4 bases, the J end by 2 bases, with 15 bases between. This CDR3 has 16 residues. Germline V gives CDR1 MNHEY, CDR2 SVGAGI. For the CDR3, the DNA is TGTGCCAGCAGTTTGGCCTCAGGGTCGACTGGAAACACCATATATTTT. This gives the protein CASSLASGSTGNTIYF.

This chain joins TRBV11-2 and TRBJ2-7, with a weak D call TRBD1 (6 bases). Germline assignment: CDR1 SGHAT and CDR2 FQNNGV. The ends were cut back, 0 bases at V and 0 bases at J, with 9 bases in the middle. The CDR3 consists of 15 residues. CDR3 in DNA: TGTGCCAGCAGCTTAGACAGGGGAAACTCCTACGAGCAGTACTTC. This sequence encodes CASSLDRGNSYEQYF.

The chain employs TRBV18 and TRBJ1-5, with 8 bases identical to TRBD1. Germline values: CDR1 KGHSH, CDR2 LQKENI. The CDR3 loop spans 16 amino acids. After removal of 4 bases from V and 7 bases from J, the junction contained 12 bases not matched to a gene. CDR3 DNA: TGTGCCAGCTCACTTCGGATAGCAGGGGGCGACCAGCCCCAGCATTTT. This translates into CASSLRIAGGDQPQHF. The complete variable domain, with remaining parts taken from reference TRBV18 and TRBJ1-5, reads NAGVMQNPRHLVRRRGQEARLRCSPMKGHSHVYWYRQLPEEGLKFMVYLQKENIIDESGMPKERFSAEFPKEGPSILRIQQVVRGDSAAYFCASSLRIAGGDQPQHFGDGTRLSIL.

The table lists this clone with a few counts. The chain joins TRBV11-2 to TRBJ2-5, with a weak D call TRBD2 (7 bases). From germline, CDR1 is SGHAT and CDR2 FQNNGV. This CDR3 contains 15 residues. Trimming took off 3 bases at V and 7 bases at J, with 18 bases between the two ends. As DNA, the CDR3 is TGTGCCAGCAGCTTCGGGGGGCTTGGCCCGGGGACCCAGTACTTC. Its translation: CASSFGGLGPGTQYF.